Sequencing of this T cell receptor beta chain was carried out in a study of cytomegalovirus exposure and HLA in healthy donors. Points from the study as a whole: Per a later analysis, HLA-associated TCR beta chains showed more clonal expansion than other, equally common TCR beta chains. A reported reduction in N-insertions relative to the 666-donor mean was seen in an Asian-associated ancestry cluster in a later analysis.

CDR1 is SGHNT, CDR2 YYREEE, per germline (reference sequence). Germline trimming cut 4 bases from V and 5 bases from J; bases unmatched to any gene: 5. This CDR3 has 15 residues. This PCR relied on a set of 60 Vbeta primers and 13 Jbeta primers. The repertoire was sequenced with immunoSEQ multiplex PCR; TCRdb's copy has only in-frame clones and lacks some. Seen here are about 160,000 clones, 65% to 85% observed once, and the top ten hold about 6.3%. In the case of this clone: Its antigen is as yet unknown.

This clonotype originated in a male donor in good health and CMV-seropositive. This sequence joins TRBV5-4 and TRBJ1-6, with TRBD1 identical over 8 bases. Source material: PBMCs. CDR3 bases: TGTGCCAGCAGCGCCCCGGGACAGGATAATTCACCCCTCCACTTT. Translating gives CASSAPGQDNSPLHF.